Below, 27 T cell receptor beta chains from the same sample are listed, as sequenced in a study of blood T cell repertoires in COVID-19. Data came from immunoSEQ multiplex PCR; TCRdb stores just in-frame clones and leaves some out. Counted here are 70,000 to 75,000 clones, around nine tenths occurring once; the ten biggest clones make up roughly 9.7%. The sequenced sample was peripheral blood. The receptor set was obtained from a human donor in a cohort sampled during active COVID-19.

The J gene is TRBJ2-7, the V gene TRBV20-1, with 12 bases matching TRBD1. V trimming: 3 bases; J trimming: 0 bases; junction bases outside the gene matches: 6. The CDR3 spans 16 residues. CDR1 and CDR2 (germline): DFQATT, SNEGSKA (reference sequence). The CDR3 nucleotides are TGCAGTGCTAGTGGGACAGGGGGCTCGACCTCCTACGAGCAGTACTTC. Translated: CSASGTGGSTSYEQYF.

This chain connects TRBV14 to TRBJ2-1; TRBD2 matches 12 bases. From germline, CDR1 is SGHDN and CDR2 FVKESK. The CDR3 has 16 amino acids. After removal of 4 bases from V and 8 bases from J, the junction contained 9 bases not matched to a gene. The CDR3 region has the DNA TGTGCCAGCAGCCGACCTAGCGGGAGGGCGAGGTATGAGCAGTTCTTC. Translation: CASSRPSGRARYEQFF.

The gene calls are TRBV2 and TRBJ1-6; 7 bases agree with TRBD1. Germline V CDR1 and CDR2: SNHLY, FYNNEI. This CDR3 contains 16 residues. V lost 5 bases and J lost 9; bases outside the gene matches: 13. The CDR3 region has the DNA TGTGCCAGCAGTTTGATGACAGGGCACATGACTTCACCCCTCCACTTT. Its translation: CASSLMTGHMTSPLHF.

This clone was seen just once. The V gene is TRBV28, the J gene TRBJ2-2; 8 nucleotides match TRBD1. The J segment lost 4 bases and the V segment lost 8 bases, leaving 15 bases of the junction unmatched. Germline V CDR1 and CDR2: MDHEN, SYDVKM. The CDR3 is made up of 17 amino acids. CDR3 DNA sequence: TGTGCCAGCGTTAACGGGGCCGGGACAGGACTCACCGGGGAGCTGTTTTTT. The encoded protein is CASVNGAGTGLTGELFF.

The V and J genes are TRBV5-6 and TRBJ2-7; possibly TRBD1 for D (6 bases). CDR3 length equals 12 residues. Trimming removed 3 bases at V and 4 bases at J, with 8 bases between. Germline CDR1 and CDR2: SGHDT and YYEEEE. The CDR3 region has the DNA TGTGCCAGCAGCTCTAGGGGGTACGAGCAGTACTTC. Residues: CASSSRGYEQYF.

This clone was counted only a few times. The chain couples TRBV7-9 to TRBJ2-7; 8 bases agree with TRBD2. Germline-derived CDR1 and CDR2 are SEHNR and FQNEAQ (reference sequence). V was clipped by 0 bases and J by 6 bases; unmatched bases: 4. CDR3 length: 14 amino acids. The CDR3 sequence is CASSLAAGGSEQYF. DNA for the CDR3: TGTGCCAGCAGCTTAGCTGCGGGAGGATCCGAGCAGTACTTC.

V is TRBV29-1 and J is TRBJ2-3, with a tentative D call TRBD2 (5 bases). Germline V CDR1 and CDR2: SQVTM, ANQGSEA. With 7 bases removed from V and 6 bases from J, the gap between germline ends came to 11 bases. The CDR3 is 11 amino acids. CDR3 DNA sequence: TGCAGCGGACGGACGGGGGATACGCAGTATTTT. This encodes CSGRTGDTQYF.

The gene calls are TRBV28 and TRBJ1-2; D unclear. Germline CDR1 and CDR2: MDHEN and SYDVKM. V was trimmed by 1 base and J by 6 bases, leaving 12 bases between them. This CDR3 has 14 amino acids. CDR3 bases: TGTGCCAGCAGTTTATCTTACAGAACGAATGGCTACACCTTC. It codes for CASSLSYRTNGYTF.

V is TRBV7-3 and J is TRBJ2-1, with 8 positions matching TRBD2. Germline V gene sequence: CDR1 SGHTA, CDR2 FQGTGA. V trimming: 5 bases; J trimming: 4 bases; junction bases outside the gene matches: 10. CDR3 length: 16 residues. The CDR3 loop is CASSLLDSGVYNEQFF. CDR3 bases: TGTGCCAGCAGCCTCTTGGATAGCGGGGTATACAATGAGCAGTTCTTC.

The table lists this clone with a few counts. This rearrangement joins TRBV5-4 to TRBJ2-1, with 8 bases identical to TRBD2. This CDR3 spans 16 amino acids. The ends lost 1 base at V and 0 bases at J; junction bases unmatched: 3. From germline, CDR1 is SGHNT and CDR2 YYREEE (reference sequence). The CDR3 DNA is TGTGCCAGCAGCTTGAGGAGCGGGAGCTCCTACAATGAGCAGTTCTTC. Translated, it gives CASSLRSGSSYNEQFF.

This rearrangement joins TRBV7-2 to TRBJ2-5; TRBD2 agrees at 10 bases. Germline lookup yields CDR1 SGHTA and CDR2 FQGNSA. The CDR3 is 17 amino acids. V shed 2 bases and J 3 bases; nucleotides not matched to a gene: 9. The CDR3 DNA follows: TGTGCCAGCAGCTTACGGGCTAGCGGGAGTAAAGAAGAGACCCAGTACTTC. Translating gives CASSLRASGSKEETQYF.

The chain uses TRBV19 and TRBJ1-1, with TRBD1 as a possible D gene (6 bases). V was clipped by 5 bases and J by 4 bases, with 17 bases between them. The germline V gene encodes CDR1 LNHDA and CDR2 SQIVND (reference sequence). The CDR3 contains 15 residues. The CDR3 spells CASSSPQGLGTEAFF. The CDR3, as DNA: TGTGCCAGTAGTTCACCACAGGGTCTCGGCACTGAAGCTTTCTTT. Full variable domain (remainder filled in from reference TRBV19 and TRBJ1-1): DGGITQSPKYLFRKEGQNVTLSCEQNLNHDAMYWYRQDPGQGLRLIYYSQIVNDFQKGDIAEGYSVSREKKESFPLTVTSAQKNPTAFYLCASSSPQGLGTEAFFGQGTRLTVV.

The chain's CDR3 is CASSHGGTSESYEQYF. The CDR3 region has the DNA TGTGCCAGCAGCCACGGGGGGACTAGCGAATCCTACGAGCAGTACTTC. The V call is TRBV11-1, the J call TRBJ2-7; TRBD2 aligns across 10 bases. V lost 5 bases to trimming and J lost 1 base; unmatched junction nucleotides: 8. The CDR3 is 16 residues long. CDR1 SGHAT and CDR2 FQDESV come from the germline V gene (reference sequence).

This chain joins TRBV7-9 and TRBJ1-2; TRBD1 aligns across 8 bases. The CDR3 has 14 amino acids. The junction had 6 bases not matched to a gene; V was cut back by 5 bases and J by 4 bases. The germline gives CDR1 SEHNR, CDR2 FQNEAQ (reference sequence). This chain's CDR3 is CASSRTGSAYGYTF. CDR3 DNA sequence: TGTGCCAGCAGCCGGACAGGGAGTGCCTATGGCTACACCTTC.

The chain carries TRBV5-1 and TRBJ2-1; 9 nucleotides line up with TRBD1. CDR3 length: 14 residues. V lost 4 bases to trimming and J lost 7 bases; unmatched junction nucleotides: 6. Per germline, CDR1 SGHRS and CDR2 YFSETQ. The CDR3 loop reads CASSPTGGTNEQFF. CDR3 nucleotide sequence: TGCGCCAGCAGCCCTACAGGGGGCACGAATGAGCAGTTCTTC.

The CDR3 protein is CASSSTSGRDYNEQFF. The DNA of the CDR3 is TGTGCCAGCAGCTCCACTAGCGGGAGGGACTACAATGAGCAGTTCTTC. The chain employs TRBV7-9 and TRBJ2-1; 13 positions agree with TRBD2. CDR3 length equals 16 residues. V trimming: 4 bases; J trimming: 3 bases; junction bases outside the gene matches: 3. CDR1 and CDR2 (germline): SEHNR, FQNEAQ (reference sequence).

The chain recombines TRBV2 with TRBJ1-4, with 7 bases that match TRBD1. The V gene's germline CDR1 is SNHLY and CDR2 FYNNEI. V lost 5 bases, J lost 5 bases, and 14 bases stayed unmatched. CDR3 length: 17 residues. Here the CDR3 reads CASSKGITGTENEKLFF. The CDR3 DNA is TGTGCCAGCAGTAAAGGGATTACCGGGACAGAGAATGAAAAACTGTTTTTT. The variable domain in full, with the rest retrieved from reference TRBV2 and TRBJ1-4, is EPEVTQTPSHQVTQMGQEVILRCVPISNHLYFYWYRQILGQKVEFLVSFYNNEISEKSEIFDDQFSVERPDGSNFTLKIRSTKLEDSAMYFCASSKGITGTENEKLFFGSGTQLSVL.

Only one count was recorded for this clone. V is TRBV27 and J is TRBJ1-5; a weak D match, TRBD1 (6 bases). From germline, CDR1 is MNHEY and CDR2 SMNVEV (reference sequence). This CDR3 region has 13 residues. The germline V and J ends were trimmed by 2 bases and 7 bases, with 9 bases remaining between them. The CDR3 reads CASSLLQGQPQHF. In DNA form, the CDR3 reads TGTGCCAGCAGTTTACTACAGGGCCAGCCCCAGCATTTT.

The genes are TRBV7-8 and TRBJ2-7, with 7 bases identical to TRBD2. V gave up 7 bases and J gave up 0 bases; unmatched junction bases: 9. The CDR3 is 15 residues long. From germline, CDR1 is SGHVS and CDR2 FQNEAQ. The CDR3 sequence is CASNQAGRGSYEQYF. The CDR3 DNA sequence: TGTGCCAGCAACCAAGCGGGGCGAGGCTCCTACGAGCAGTACTTC.

A single count supports this clone. The chain combines TRBV13 with TRBJ2-7, with 11 bases aligning to TRBD2. After removal of 4 bases from V and 3 bases from J, the junction contained 8 bases not matched to a gene. Germline lookup yields CDR1 PRHDT and CDR2 FYEKMQ (reference sequence). The CDR3 is 16 amino acids. The CDR3: CASSSKTSGSGYEQYF. The CDR3 nucleotides read TGTGCCAGCAGCTCCAAAACTAGCGGGAGTGGCTACGAGCAGTACTTC.

The chain links TRBV9 to TRBJ2-1, with 8 bases matching TRBD2. Germline-derived CDR1 and CDR2 are SGDLS and YYNGEE. Losses at the gene ends were 4 bases for V and 5 bases for J; bases not matched to a gene: 17. The CDR3 runs 18 residues. As DNA, the CDR3 is TGTGCCAGCAGCTCATCAAGTGGCGGGACTAGATGGGACAATGAGCAGTTCTTC. Amino acid sequence: CASSSSSGGTRWDNEQFF.

V and J are TRBV11-2 and TRBJ1-1; no clear D gene. V was pared by 1 base and J by 1 base, with 7 bases between. The length of the CDR3 is 14 residues. Looked up from germline, CDR1 is SGHAT and CDR2 is FQNNGV. CDR3 sequence reads: CASSLVGGNTEAFF. CDR3 sequence (DNA): TGTGCCAGCAGCTTAGTTGGCGGGAACACTGAAGCTTTCTTT.

About this clone: At the DNA level, this CDR3 is encoded by other sequences in the same sample as well. The chain couples TRBV10-3 to TRBJ2-7, with 11 bases fitting TRBD2. The germline CDR1 and CDR2 sequences are ENHRY and SYGVKD. The CDR3 runs to 15 residues. V was clipped by 6 bases and J by 0 bases; unmatched bases: 4. For the CDR3, the DNA is TGTGCCATCAGCGGGACTAGCGGAAGCTCCTACGAGCAGTACTTC. Residues: CAISGTSGSSYEQYF.

The CDR3 coding sequence is TGTGCCAGCAGCTTGGTTATTGGGACTTTATACACAGATACGCAGTATTTT. Residues: CASSLVIGTLYTDTQYF. The J gene is TRBJ2-3, the V gene TRBV5-6; a weak D match, TRBD2 (6 bases). This CDR3 region has 17 residues. V lost 0 bases to trimming and J lost 2 bases, with 16 bases between them. The germline V gene has CDR1 SGHDT and CDR2 YYEEEE.

The CDR3 coding sequence is TGTGCCAGCAGCTTTGGCAGTAACAATGAGCAGTTCTTC. Translated, it gives CASSFGSNNEQFF. The V call is TRBV7-9, the J call TRBJ2-1; D unclear. Germline assignment: CDR1 SEHNR and CDR2 FQNEAQ (reference sequence). The V end was cut by 3 bases, the J end by 5 bases, with 8 bases between. The CDR3 sequence is 13 residues long.

V usage is TRBV5-1 and J usage is TRBJ2-5, with 8 bases that match TRBD1. J gave up 5 bases and V 1 base, and 7 bases lay outside the gene matches. Germline CDR1 and CDR2: SGHRS and YFSETQ. The CDR3 covers 15 residues. In nucleotides, the CDR3 is TGCGCCAGCAGCTTGATCCAGGGGGCGAGGGAGACCCAGTACTTC. The encoded protein is CASSLIQGARETQYF.

There are a few counts of this clone. The chain is built from TRBV5-1 and TRBJ2-4; 7 bases are a match to TRBD1. Germline-derived CDR1 and CDR2 are SGHRS and YFSETQ. CDR3 size: 14 residues. V trimming: 2 bases; J trimming: 3 bases; junction bases outside the gene matches: 2. CDR3 DNA: TGCGCCAGCAGCTTAGGACAGGACAAAAACATTCAGTACTTC. Its translation is CASSLGQDKNIQYF.